This T cell receptor (beta chain) stems from a study of cytomegalovirus exposure and HLA in healthy donors (dated by TCRdb to about 2017). For context, the study as a whole: In an earlier analysis of 450 to 750 of the donors, 276 Gb of sequence data and 100 million or so unique TCR beta sequences from about 179 million T cells were reported. A later analysis re-analyzed previously published TCR beta repertoires from 600 to 850 donors and added high-resolution HLA genotyping to study TCR occurrence patterns. All discovery cohort repertoires had been generated using a single sequencing platform. The genetic ancestry cluster associated with self-reported Caucasian donors included over 65% of the roughly 400 genotyped donors. An early release covering about 600 HLA-typed donors comprised approximately 300 gigabases of sequencing data and around 85 million unique TCR sequences. High-throughput TCR immunosequencing, statistical association of individual TCRs with disease status, and machine learning were combined to predict cytomegalovirus infection status. The study profiled the T cell repertoires of 666 subjects by immunosequencing and related them to cytomegalovirus serostatus. In addition to the first cohort of hundreds of subjects, a separate validation cohort of around 110 different subjects was used. Both class I and class II loci were covered by HLA typing, at four-digit resolution. The later analysis used no new phenotypic data to find candidate immune exposures, relying instead on TCR beta sequences and their occurrence across donors. Typing coverage differed by locus: A, B, C, DRB1 and DQB1 were typed in about 620-640 donors, DQA1 in 500 to 550, DPA1 in approximately 600, and DPB1 in around 440. Genome-wide SNP genotypes for about three fifths of the roughly 670 donors were used in a later genetic analysis, which treated that subset as a discovery cohort. An earlier analysis of around 580 of the donors used high-throughput TCR beta sequencing to judge whether each TCR beta V gene segment behaved as functional or pseudogenic. On average, about 240,000 unique TCR beta nucleotide sequences were sequenced per donor among a few hundred genotyped donors of the cohort, with 15% to 20% of those sequences being non-productive. Four or five DR-DQ haplotypes were handled as single units for association and clustering because linkage in the cohort was strong. Donor age, sex, ethnicity and CMV serostatus were compiled alongside the repertoire data. The study aimed to test whether cataloging public T cell receptors could reveal signatures of past pathogen exposure. What the authors observed across the whole study: A total of 164 TCR beta chains were listed by the study as associated with cytomegalovirus. An earlier analysis of 450 to 750 of the donors showed that most TCR beta V segments appeared in productive rearrangements either about 87% or about 30% of the time, which broadly matched IMGT annotations. In a later analysis, HLA-associated TCR beta chains showed more clonal expansion and lower generation probabilities than non-associated chains that were equally common. HLA typing was unavailable for some donors at each locus, so association tests used only the typed subset. The earlier analysis of a few hundred of the donors excluded some 15 rarely observed V segments, including chromosome 9 orphons, because counts were too low. Cytomegalovirus status was reported to be diagnosed by the classifier with high specificity and sensitivity in both the original and validation cohorts. A group of highly shared sequence variants was considered likely to be a technical artifact of the sequencing pipeline. Sequencing depth was assumed to be roughly uniform across donors in the presence/absence analyses, though that assumption may not hold. In a later genetic analysis, a missense DCLRE1C variant was associated with V-gene and J-gene trimming of TCR beta chains, and the association was replicated in an independent cohort. According to a later analysis, TCR association rates differed among HLA loci, with DRB1 alleles showing the most associated TCRs and HLA-C alleles showing the fewest. Assigning TCR associations to individual alleles was difficult when HLA alleles, especially DR and DQ, strongly co-occurred. A further reported finding was that TCR beta sequences accurately predicted the HLA-A and HLA-B alleles for most subjects in the first cohort. Only TCR beta chains were sequenced in this cohort, and the absence of alpha or paired-chain data limited detectable features. According to the authors, the approach could potentially be generalized to other disease states and immunological phenotypes. A few of the identified cytomegalovirus-associated TCR beta chains were confirmed in vitro to be specific for cytomegalovirus antigens. In a later genetic analysis, fewer N-insertions in productive TCRs were reported among donors in an Asian-associated ancestry cluster than the 666-donor mean. Immune exposure information for the cohort was limited to CMV serostatus. A later analysis associated about 17,000 TCR beta sequences with specific HLA alleles at a false discovery rate of 0.05. A later analysis found that most CMV-associated TCR beta chains appeared HLA-restricted, with HLA associations seemingly driven largely by CMV exposure. Correlated functional status among segregating V segments might be attributable to linkage disequilibrium, but an unknown experimental factor could not be ruled out. Several of the top co-occurrence clusters appeared to be linked to parvovirus B19, influenza, CMV and Epstein-Barr virus, according to a later analysis. Most TCR sequences were observed very rarely across donors, whereas some public TCRs were present in many individuals.

Only one count was recorded for this clone. This receptor's antigen is unknown. Per-base qualities were not stored, and no clone one base away is much larger. The library came from the immunoSEQ multiplex PCR assay. For the multiplex PCR, a mixture combining 60 forward primers for TCR Vbeta segments and 13 reverse primers for TCR Jbeta segments was used. The CDR3 region of rearranged TCR beta genes was amplified from genomic DNA by a multiplex PCR assay. On the Illumina HiSeq System, the amplified TCR beta libraries were sequenced as 87-base-pair reads. The paper's data handling went like this. A later analysis tallied roughly 76 million unique TCR beta chains across the 700 or so repertoires, and approximately 12 million of those chains were shared by two or more donors. Raw reads were error-corrected and collapsed into unique sequences by a nearest-neighbor algorithm in which closely related sequences were merged to remove PCR and sequencing errors. CDR3 sequences were aligned to IMGT reference sequences to assign V, D and J gene segments. For a sequence to be retained, a match of at least six nucleotides to both a V gene segment and a J gene segment was required. Rearrangements were classified as productive when the CDR3 lacked stop codons and remained in frame with V and J, and all other rearrangements were classified as non-productive. CDR3 was defined by IMGT convention, running from the second conserved V-encoded cysteine to the conserved J-encoded phenylalanine. The earlier analysis of 500 to 650 of the donors excluded any sequence lacking an unambiguous match to a single V gene segment. An earlier analysis of some 500 of the donors classified V segments as functional when productive rearrangements were above 56.7% and as segregating when the standard deviation between donors was above 5%. A statistical classification framework was developed to diagnose cytomegalovirus status using the catalog of TCR beta chain sequences. V and J gene assignment, in a later analysis, came from comparing TCR nucleotide sequences with IMGT/GENE-DB human TR gene sequences. Using the TCRdist pipeline, a later analysis assigned CDR3 sequences along with most-parsimonious VDJ recombination scenarios. In a later analysis, each TCR beta chain was defined by its CDR3 amino acid sequence together with its V-gene family, and reads without a unique V-gene family were excluded. As a way to deal with suspected cross-contamination and a sequencing artifact, a later analysis dropped approximately 590 nucleotide sequences that were highly shared and had low generation probability. In a later analysis, a clonal expansion index was calculated for each public chain from normalized within-repertoire ranks of inferred template counts. A later analysis computed generation probabilities with a VDJ recombination model fitted to out-of-frame rearrangements, and checked the results against IGoR. In a later analysis, TCR-TCR, TCR-HLA and TCR-CMV co-occurrence was scored with hypergeometric tests, and a repertoire-size bias correction was applied to TCR pairs. To estimate false discovery rates, a later analysis permuted the HLA or CMV assignments 20 times. In a later analysis, co-occurring TCRs were grouped with DBSCAN, and TCRdist sequence similarity was added when clustering was performed within HLA-allele-positive subsets. Repertoires with fewer than 30,000 or more than 120,000 public chains were left out of co-occurrence clustering, as were about five repertoires with anomalous nucleotide sharing. TCRdb's version of the immuneACCESS table is confined to in-frame rearrangements and falls short of the full clone set. An unresolved V gene accounts for under half of the shortfall where checked; the remainder is of unknown origin. The D gene and trimming were derived from the DNA, and the V and J assignments and clone size from that table. The sample table lists some 150,000 clones, around 81% of them with a count of one. Roughly 5.2% of the sample rests with the top ten.

The cohort was made up of approximately 700 healthy bone marrow donors. All cohort members were sampled while nominally healthy, although unrecorded immune exposures were likely present. The donor tested CMV seropositive and was one of the 289 seropositive cohort members. A peripheral blood sample was provided by each donor, and peripheral blood mononuclear cells were used for TCR beta sequencing. The Qiagen DNeasy Blood Extraction Kit was used to extract genomic DNA from the blood cell samples. The receptor was isolated from a woman under 30 in good health and CMV-seropositive. The material sequenced was PBMCs.

The CDR3 has the sequence CAWGSAAGYGYTF. The sequenced DNA: TGTGCCTGGGGATCAGCCGCGGGTTATGGCTACACCTTC. The V gene is TRBV30 and the J gene is TRBJ1-2, with no confident D gene call. The CDR3 covers 13 residues, taking in both the cysteine and the phenylalanine. Of all the DNA, just the CDR3 is kept, 39 bases in frame from base 1. Via the germline V gene (reference sequence), CDR1 is GTSNPN and CDR2 SVGIG. Trimming costs V 5 bases and J 5 bases, and their ends lie 15 bases apart.